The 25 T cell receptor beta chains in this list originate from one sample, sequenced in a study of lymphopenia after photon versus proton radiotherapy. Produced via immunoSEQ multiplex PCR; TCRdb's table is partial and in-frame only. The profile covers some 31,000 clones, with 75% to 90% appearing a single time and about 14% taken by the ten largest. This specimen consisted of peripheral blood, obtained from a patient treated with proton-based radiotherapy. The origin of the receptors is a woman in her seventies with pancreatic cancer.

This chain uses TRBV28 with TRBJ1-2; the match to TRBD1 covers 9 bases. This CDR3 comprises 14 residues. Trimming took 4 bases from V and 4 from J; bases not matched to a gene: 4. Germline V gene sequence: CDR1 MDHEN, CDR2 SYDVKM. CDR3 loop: CASSYRDRAYGYTF. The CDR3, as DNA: TGTGCCAGCAGTTACCGGGACAGGGCCTATGGCTACACCTTC.

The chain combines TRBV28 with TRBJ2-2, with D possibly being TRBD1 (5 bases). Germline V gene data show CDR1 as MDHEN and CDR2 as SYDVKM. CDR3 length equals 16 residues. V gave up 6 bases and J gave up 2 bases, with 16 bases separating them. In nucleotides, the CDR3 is TGTGCCAGCAGCGAACGCGGAAGGGGCAACACCGGGGAGCTGTTTTTT. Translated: CASSERGRGNTGELFF.

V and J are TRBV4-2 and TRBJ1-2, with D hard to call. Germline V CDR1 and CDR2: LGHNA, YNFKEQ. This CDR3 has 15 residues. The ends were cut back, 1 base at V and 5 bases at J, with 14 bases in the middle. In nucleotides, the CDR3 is TGTGCCAGCAGCCAAGGTATCACGGAGGATTATGGCTACACCTTC. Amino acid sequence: CASSQGITEDYGYTF.

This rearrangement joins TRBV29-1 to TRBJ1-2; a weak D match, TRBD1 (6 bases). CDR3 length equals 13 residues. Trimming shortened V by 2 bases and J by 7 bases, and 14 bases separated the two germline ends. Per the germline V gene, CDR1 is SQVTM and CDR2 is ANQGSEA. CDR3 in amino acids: CSVESRAGVGYTF. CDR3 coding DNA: TGCAGCGTTGAAAGTAGGGCAGGGGTTGGCTACACCTTC. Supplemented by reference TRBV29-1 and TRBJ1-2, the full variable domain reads SAVISQKPSRDICQRGTSLTIQCQVDSQVTMMFWYRQQPGQSLTLIATANQGSEATYESGFVIDKFPISRPNLTFSTLTVSNMSPEDSSIYLCSVESRAGVGYTFGSGTRLTVV.

The CDR3 DNA reads as TGCACCAGCAAGGGCCATAGTGGCAATCAGCCCCAGCATTTT. Amino acid sequence: CTSKGHSGNQPQHF. The chain employs TRBV1 and TRBJ1-5. TRBV1 is recorded as a pseudogene. The CDR3 is made up of 14 amino acids.

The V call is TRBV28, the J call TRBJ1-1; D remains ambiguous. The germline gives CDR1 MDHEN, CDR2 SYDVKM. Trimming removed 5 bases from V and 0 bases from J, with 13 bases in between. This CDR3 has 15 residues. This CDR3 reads CASSRNGLMNTEAFF. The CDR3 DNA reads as TGTGCCAGCAGTCGAAACGGACTCATGAACACTGAAGCTTTCTTT.

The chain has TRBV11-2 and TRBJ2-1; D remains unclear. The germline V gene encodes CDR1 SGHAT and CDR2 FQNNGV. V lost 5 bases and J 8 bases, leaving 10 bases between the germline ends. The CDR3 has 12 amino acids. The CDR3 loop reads CASSLIQHEQFF. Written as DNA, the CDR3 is TGTGCCAGCAGCCTAATCCAACATGAGCAGTTCTTC.

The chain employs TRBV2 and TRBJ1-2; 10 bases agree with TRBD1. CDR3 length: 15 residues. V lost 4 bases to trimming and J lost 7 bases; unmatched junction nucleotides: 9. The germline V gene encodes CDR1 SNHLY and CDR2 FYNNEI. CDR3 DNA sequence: TGTGCCAGCAGTGTCGACAGGGGGCCGTCTCTTGGCTACACCTTC. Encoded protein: CASSVDRGPSLGYTF.

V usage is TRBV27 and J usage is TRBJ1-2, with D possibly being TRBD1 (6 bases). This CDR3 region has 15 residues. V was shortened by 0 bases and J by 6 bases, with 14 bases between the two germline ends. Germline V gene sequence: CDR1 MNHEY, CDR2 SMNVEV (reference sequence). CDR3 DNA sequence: TGTGCCAGCAGTTTATCGAGACAGGCCGGGAATGGCTACACCTTC. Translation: CASSLSRQAGNGYTF.

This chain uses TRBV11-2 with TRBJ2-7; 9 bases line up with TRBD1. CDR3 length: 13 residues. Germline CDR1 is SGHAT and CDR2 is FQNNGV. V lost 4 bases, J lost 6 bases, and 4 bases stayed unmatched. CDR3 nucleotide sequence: TGTGCCAGCAGCTCGGGACAGGGCCGCGAGCAGTACTTC. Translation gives CASSSGQGREQYF.

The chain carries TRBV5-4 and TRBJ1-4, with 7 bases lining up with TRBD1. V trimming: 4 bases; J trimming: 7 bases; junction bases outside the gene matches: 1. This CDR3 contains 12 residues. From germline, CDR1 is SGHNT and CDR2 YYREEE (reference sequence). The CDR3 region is CASSPGGEKLFF. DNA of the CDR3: TGTGCCAGCAGCCCAGGGGGTGAAAAACTGTTTTTT. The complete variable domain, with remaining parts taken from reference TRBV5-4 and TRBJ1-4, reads ETGVTQSPTHLIKTRGQQVTLRCSSQSGHNTVSWYQQALGQGPQFIFQYYREEENGRGNFPPRFSGLQFPNYSSELNVNALELDDSALYLCASSPGGEKLFFGSGTQLSVL.

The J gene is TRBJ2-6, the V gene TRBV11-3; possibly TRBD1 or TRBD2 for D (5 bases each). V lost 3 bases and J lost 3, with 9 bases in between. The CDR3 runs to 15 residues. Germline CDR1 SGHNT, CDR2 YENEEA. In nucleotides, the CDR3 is TGTGCCAGCAGCTTTGGGGGTGATGGGGCCAACGTCCTGACTTTC. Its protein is CASSFGGDGANVLTF.

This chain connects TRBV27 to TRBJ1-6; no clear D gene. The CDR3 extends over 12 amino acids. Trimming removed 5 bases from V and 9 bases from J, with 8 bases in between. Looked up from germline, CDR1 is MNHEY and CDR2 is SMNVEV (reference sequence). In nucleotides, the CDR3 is TGTGCCAGCAGTATAAGTGGTTCACCCCTCCACTTT. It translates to CASSISGSPLHF.

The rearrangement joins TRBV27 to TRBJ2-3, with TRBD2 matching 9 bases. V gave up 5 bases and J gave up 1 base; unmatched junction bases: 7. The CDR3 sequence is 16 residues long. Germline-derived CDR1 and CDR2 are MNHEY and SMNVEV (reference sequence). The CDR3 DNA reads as TGTGCCAGCAGTGGAGTAGCGGGAGTGGGCACAGATACGCAGTATTTT. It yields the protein CASSGVAGVGTDTQYF.

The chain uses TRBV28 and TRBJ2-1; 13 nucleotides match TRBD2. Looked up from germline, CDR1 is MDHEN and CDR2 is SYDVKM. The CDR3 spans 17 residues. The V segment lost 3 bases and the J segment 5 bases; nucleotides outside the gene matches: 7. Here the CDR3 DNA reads TGTGCCAGCAGTTTCCATAGGACTAGCGGGAGCAACAATGAGCAGTTCTTC. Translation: CASSFHRTSGSNNEQFF. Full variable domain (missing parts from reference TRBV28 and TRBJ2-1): DVKVTQSSRYLVKRTGEKVFLECVQDMDHENMFWYRQDPGLGLRLIYFSYDVKMKEKGDIPEGYSVSREKKERFSLILESASTNQTSMYLCASSFHRTSGSNNEQFFGPGTRLTVL.

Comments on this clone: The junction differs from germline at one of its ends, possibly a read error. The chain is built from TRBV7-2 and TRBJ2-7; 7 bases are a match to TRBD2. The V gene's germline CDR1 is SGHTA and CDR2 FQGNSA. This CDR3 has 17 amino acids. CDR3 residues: CANSLSPPVAGLGEQYF. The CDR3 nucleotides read TGTGCCAACAGCTTAAGCCCTCCAGTAGCGGGCCTCGGGGAGCAGTACTTC.

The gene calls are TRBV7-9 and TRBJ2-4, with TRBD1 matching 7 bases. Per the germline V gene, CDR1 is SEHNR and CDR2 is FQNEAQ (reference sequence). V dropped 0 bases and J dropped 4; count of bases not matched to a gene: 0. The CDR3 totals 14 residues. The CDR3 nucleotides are TGTGCCAGCAGCTTAGCGGGACAGAAAAACATTCAGTACTTC. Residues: CASSLAGQKNIQYF.

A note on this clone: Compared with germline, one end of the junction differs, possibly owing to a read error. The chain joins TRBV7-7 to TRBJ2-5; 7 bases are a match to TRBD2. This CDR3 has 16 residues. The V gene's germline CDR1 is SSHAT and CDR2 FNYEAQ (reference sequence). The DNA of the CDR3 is TGTGCTAGCAGCTTAGCAGCGGGGTTGGCGTCGGAGACCCAGTACTTC. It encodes CASSLAAGLASETQYF.

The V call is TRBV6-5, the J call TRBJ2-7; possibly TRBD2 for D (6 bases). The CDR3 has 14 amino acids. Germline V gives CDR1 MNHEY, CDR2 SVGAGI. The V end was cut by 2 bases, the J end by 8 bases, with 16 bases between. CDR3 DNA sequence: TGTGCCAGCAGTTACGGCGGGGCGGTGGAGAAGCAGTACTTC. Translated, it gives CASSYGGAVEKQYF.

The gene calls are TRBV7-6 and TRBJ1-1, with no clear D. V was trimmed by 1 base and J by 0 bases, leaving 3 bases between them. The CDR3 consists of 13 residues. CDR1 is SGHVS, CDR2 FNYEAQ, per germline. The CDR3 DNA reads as TGTGCCAGCAGCTTAGGCATGAACACTGAAGCTTTCTTT. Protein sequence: CASSLGMNTEAFF.

CDR3 region: CASTPGGQSTDTQYF. Here the CDR3 DNA reads TGTGCCAGCACCCCCGGCGGACAATCCACAGATACGCAGTATTTT. The V call is TRBV28, the J call TRBJ2-3; D may be TRBD1 (5 bases). CDR3 size: 15 residues. The germline CDR1 and CDR2 sequences are MDHEN and SYDVKM. Between the trimmed V and J ends, which lost 7 bases and 2 bases, there was a span of 16 bases.

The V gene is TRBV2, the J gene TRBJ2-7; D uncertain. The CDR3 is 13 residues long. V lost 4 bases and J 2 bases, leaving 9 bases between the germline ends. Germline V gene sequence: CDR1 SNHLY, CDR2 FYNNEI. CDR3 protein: CASSGQLPYEQYF. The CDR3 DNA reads TGTGCCAGCAGTGGCCAGTTACCCTACGAGCAGTACTTC. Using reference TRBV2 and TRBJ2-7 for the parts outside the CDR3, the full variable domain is EPEVTQTPSHQVTQMGQEVILRCVPISNHLYFYWYRQILGQKVEFLVSFYNNEISEKSEIFDDQFSVERPDGSNFTLKIRSTKLEDSAMYFCASSGQLPYEQYFGPGTRLTVT.

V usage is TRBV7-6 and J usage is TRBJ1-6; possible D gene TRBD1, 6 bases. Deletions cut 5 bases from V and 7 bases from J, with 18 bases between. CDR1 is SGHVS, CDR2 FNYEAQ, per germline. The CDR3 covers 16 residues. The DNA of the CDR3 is TGTGCCAGCAGCCGCATGCGGGGGCGCCAGAATTCACCCCTCCACTTT. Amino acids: CASSRMRGRQNSPLHF.

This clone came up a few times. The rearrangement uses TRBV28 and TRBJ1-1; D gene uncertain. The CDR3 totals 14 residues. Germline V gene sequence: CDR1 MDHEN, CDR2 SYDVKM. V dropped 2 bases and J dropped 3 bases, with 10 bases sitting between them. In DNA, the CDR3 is TGTGCCAGCAGTTTACGGGTCGGGTACACTGAAGCTTTCTTT. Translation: CASSLRVGYTEAFF.

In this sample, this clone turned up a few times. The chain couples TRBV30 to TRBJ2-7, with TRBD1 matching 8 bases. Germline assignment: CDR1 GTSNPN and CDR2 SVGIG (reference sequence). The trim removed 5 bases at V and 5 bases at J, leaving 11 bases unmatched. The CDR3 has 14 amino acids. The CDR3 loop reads CAWDPGQDIHEQYF. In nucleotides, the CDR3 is TGTGCCTGGGACCCGGGACAGGACATCCACGAGCAGTACTTC.